This T cell receptor (beta chain) was sequenced in a study of T cell responses to AZD1222 COVID-19 vaccine. Study-wide background: It was second doses at about 4 or about 12 weeks that were pooled. The study's findings and limits: Reports say nearly half of spike-specific TCRs go after unmutated variant regions.

The repertoire was sequenced with immunoSEQ multiplex PCR; TCRdb's copy has only in-frame clones and lacks some. This table has about 100,000 clones, approximately 90% appearing once. With regard to this clone: What it recognizes is unknown.

V dropped 4 bases and J dropped 7; count of bases not matched to a gene: 9. The CDR3 covers 14 residues. CDR1 and CDR2 (germline): SGHAT, FQDESV (reference sequence). The V and J genes are TRBV11-1 and TRBJ2-7; 8 bases are shared with TRBD2. This sample comprised peripheral blood, obtained on day 0 of AZD1222 vaccination. The source is an adult in good health. The CDR3 reads CASSSSGGRSEQYF. The CDR3 region has the DNA TGTGCCAGCAGCTCCTCTGGCGGGAGGAGTGAGCAGTACTTC. Based on the CDR3 plus reference TRBV11-1 and TRBJ2-7, the full variable domain is EAEVAQSPRYKITEKSQAVAFWCDPISGHATLYWYRQILGQGPELLVQFQDESVVDDSQLPKDRFSAERLKGVDSTLKIQPAELGDSAMYLCASSSSGGRSEQYFGPGTRLTVT.